This passage covers 16 T cell receptor beta chains from one sample sequenced in a study of blood T cell repertoires in COVID-19. The method was immunoSEQ multiplex PCR; TCRdb's version includes in-frame clones alone and lacks a portion of them. Here the sample spans 110,000 or so clones, more than 80% being singletons. Input material: peripheral blood. These receptors were obtained from an older woman with COVID-19, enrolled during active disease.

The chain recombines TRBV4-1 with TRBJ1-5, with D maybe TRBD1 (6 bases). Germline CDR1 MGHRA, CDR2 YSYEKL. The CDR3 is made up of 15 amino acids. V lost 0 bases and J 7 bases, leaving 13 bases between the germline ends. This CDR3 reads CASSQDRGVGQPQHF. CDR3 in DNA: TGCGCCAGCAGCCAAGACAGGGGAGTAGGACAGCCCCAGCATTTT.

This clone was counted a single time. The CDR3 loop is CASSFPGSGTIYF. In DNA form, the CDR3 reads TGTGCCAGCAGTTTCCCCGGCTCAGGCACCATATATTTT. This chain connects TRBV6-5 to TRBJ1-3; unclear D gene. Germline values: CDR1 MNHEY, CDR2 SVGAGI. The CDR3 length is 13 residues. The germline V and J ends were trimmed by 4 bases and 9 bases, with 13 bases remaining between them.

This CDR3 reads CASSQGLAGRDTQYF. CDR3 DNA: TGTGCCAGCAGCCAGGGACTAGCGGGGCGAGATACGCAGTATTTT. The chain recombines TRBV11-2 with TRBJ2-3, with 13 bases fitting TRBD2. Losses at the gene ends were 5 bases for V and 5 bases for J; bases not matched to a gene: 4. CDR1 and CDR2 (germline): SGHAT, FQNNGV. This CDR3 spans 15 amino acids.

The chain combines TRBV7-2 with TRBJ1-5; TRBD1 matches 8 bases. CDR1 is SGHTA, CDR2 FQGNSA, per germline. There are 13 residues in the CDR3. J lost 5 bases, V lost 5 bases, and 2 bases had no gene match. The CDR3 DNA reads TGTGCCAGCAGCACACAGGGGGATCAGCCCCAGCATTTT. As protein: CASSTQGDQPQHF.

V and J are TRBV9 and TRBJ1-6; no definite D call. This CDR3 has 13 amino acids. V was shortened by 0 bases and J by 9 bases, with 7 bases between the two germline ends. The germline gives CDR1 SGDLS, CDR2 YYNGEE. The DNA of the CDR3 is TGTGCCAGCAGCGTAGACAATCCTTCACCCCTCCACTTT. This sequence encodes CASSVDNPSPLHF.

This clone showed up just a few times. The chain joins TRBV9 to TRBJ1-1; 9 bases agree with TRBD1. The germline CDR1 and CDR2 sequences are SGDLS and YYNGEE. V was pared by 3 bases and J by 3 bases, with 6 bases of the junction left unmatched. The CDR3 totals 15 residues. CDR3 sequence: CASSDGDREYTEAFF. The DNA for the CDR3 is TGTGCCAGCAGCGATGGGGACAGGGAATACACTGAAGCTTTCTTT.

V usage is TRBV12-3 or TRBV12-4 and J usage is TRBJ2-7, with 9 bases fitting TRBD1. CDR3 length: 13 residues. Losses at the gene ends were 5 bases for V and 5 bases for J; bases not matched to a gene: 4. The CDR3 spells CASSGTGKHEQYF. Here the CDR3 DNA reads TGTGCCAGCAGTGGGACAGGGAAACACGAGCAGTACTTC.

This clone was seen just once. V is TRBV2 and J is TRBJ1-1; weak D call: TRBD1 (6 bases). Trimming stripped 7 bases from V and 3 bases from J, with 15 bases between. Germline CDR1 is SNHLY and CDR2 is FYNNEI. The CDR3 has 14 residues. The CDR3 DNA follows: TGTGCCAGCAACGGACCCCGACAGGACACTGAAGCTTTCTTT. It codes for CASNGPRQDTEAFF.

The rearrangement uses TRBV24-1 and TRBJ2-1; TRBD1 might be the D (5 bases). The CDR3 contains 13 residues. V was clipped by 1 base and J by 7 bases, with 7 bases between them. CDR1 is KGHDR, CDR2 SFDVKD, per germline. The CDR3 sequence: CATSDFKGNEQFF. The CDR3 region has the DNA TGTGCCACCAGTGATTTCAAGGGGAATGAGCAGTTCTTC.

The V call is TRBV29-1, the J call TRBJ2-7, with 9 bases that match TRBD1. V lost 1 base, J lost 2 bases, and 6 bases stayed unmatched. The germline V gene encodes CDR1 SQVTM and CDR2 ANQGSEA. This CDR3 spans 15 amino acids. This chain's CDR3 is CSVEVPGQGPYEQYF. The CDR3 nucleotides are TGCAGCGTTGAAGTACCGGGACAGGGCCCCTACGAGCAGTACTTC.

The chain couples TRBV5-6 to TRBJ2-5; weak D call: TRBD1 (6 bases). Trimming took off 4 bases at V and 4 bases at J, with 14 bases between the two ends. CDR3 length: 14 residues. CDR1 and CDR2 from the germline V gene are SGHDT and YYEEEE. The CDR3 here is CASSVRGVGETQYF. CDR3 DNA sequence: TGTGCCAGCAGCGTCAGGGGAGTCGGAGAGACCCAGTACTTC.

V gene TRBV5-1 combines with J gene TRBJ2-1, with a tentative D call TRBD2 (5 bases). The CDR3 is 13 residues long. V was shortened by 3 bases and J by 8 bases, with 12 bases between the two germline ends. Per the germline V gene, CDR1 is SGHRS and CDR2 is YFSETQ. The CDR3 DNA is TGCGCCAGCAGCTCTAGCCTAGCAGATGAGCAGTTCTTC. Its translation is CASSSSLADEQFF. The whole variable domain, remainder taken from reference TRBV5-1 and TRBJ2-1, is KAGVTQTPRYLIKTRGQQVTLSCSPISGHRSVSWYQQTPGQGLQFLFEYFSETQRNKGNFPGRFSGRQFSNSRSEMNVSTLELGDSALYLCASSSSLADEQFFGPGTRLTVL.

The rearrangement uses TRBV5-1 and TRBJ1-2; 9 bases are a match to TRBD1. V lost 2 bases, J lost 5 bases, and 4 bases stayed unmatched. Germline V CDR1 and CDR2: SGHRS, YFSETQ. CDR3 size: 14 residues. The CDR3 DNA follows: TGCGCCAGCAGCTTTTCGACAGGGGGGTATGGCTACACCTTC. Residues: CASSFSTGGYGYTF.

The genes are TRBV2 and TRBJ1-5, with D hard to call. CDR1 SNHLY and CDR2 FYNNEI come from the germline V gene. The CDR3 has 14 residues. V gave up 4 bases and J gave up 5 bases, with 12 bases separating them. The CDR3 DNA reads TGTGCCAGCAGTGTTCTGGGCAGAGATCAGCCCCAGCATTTT. Protein product: CASSVLGRDQPQHF.

In this sample, this clone turned up a few times. This chain connects TRBV18 to TRBJ1-2, with D maybe TRBD1 (5 bases). CDR1 is KGHSH, CDR2 LQKENI, per germline. The CDR3 sequence is 12 residues long. Trimming removed 3 bases from V and 8 bases from J, with 10 bases in between. The CDR3 DNA is TGTGCCAGCTCACCCCAGGGCGACGGCTACACCTTC. Its translation: CASSPQGDGYTF.

V usage is TRBV30 and J usage is TRBJ2-3, with 12 bases that match TRBD1. With V trimmed by 5 bases and J by 0 bases, 3 bases remained unmatched. The CDR3 has 15 amino acids. Germline V lookup: CDR1 GTSNPN, CDR2 SVGIG (reference sequence). The DNA for the CDR3 is TGTGCCTGGGGGGGACAGGGGGCGAGCACAGATACGCAGTATTTT. Its translation is CAWGGQGASTDTQYF.